This record covers a single T cell receptor (beta chain). Its target is unknown. This sample was included in a study of radiotherapy plus CTLA-4 blockade in lung cancer. In germline, CDR1 is SGHRS, CDR2 YFSETQ. The length of the CDR3 is 16 residues. J gave up 7 bases and V 1 base, and 11 bases lay outside the gene matches. Repertoires were generated with immunoSEQ multiplex PCR, while TCRdb's copy carries only in-frame clones and drops some. This table holds roughly 110,000 clones, 85% to 90% found once. Regarding the study as a whole: After radiotherapy and ipilimumab, tumor-derived clones expanded in peripheral blood.

V is TRBV5-1 and J is TRBJ2-7; 10 positions agree with TRBD2. Material: peripheral blood, obtained from a patient treated with radiotherapy plus ipilimumab. The source is a human donor with non-small cell lung cancer that progressed on radiotherapy plus ipilimumab. Some clones in this sample may be carry-over from other donors' samples. CDR3 region: CASSLPSILAGGEQYF. Written as DNA, the CDR3 is TGCGCCAGCAGCTTGCCCTCTATATTAGCGGGGGGTGAGCAGTACTTC.